This TCR beta chain was sequenced during a study of regulatory T cells in long-lasting Graves disease. Time point in this sample: newly diagnosed GD, antithyroid drugs for less than 3 months. PBMC RNA was the source of the TCR library. Building of the TCR beta libraries involved iRepertoire HTBI primers and Arm-PCR of CDR3 regions. A single record per CDR3 protein comes from TCRdb applying MiXCR to the multiplex PCR reads. Among 350,000 to 500,000 distinct CDR3 sequences listed, 14% were seen once. This clonotype was found many times. These data were likewise used in another study, on T cells in Graves' hyperthyroidism and ophthalmopathy.

This material consisted of peripheral blood mononuclear cells (PBMCs), taken at new diagnosis, from a patient treated with antithyroid drugs. The clonotype comes from a woman aged 50 to 60 with Graves disease.

The CDR3 spells CASSAGAALEAFF. The CDR3 coding sequence is TGTGCCAGCAGTGCTGGAGCCGCGCTTGAAGCTTTCTTT. J is TRBJ1-1 and V is TRBV2, with D uncertain. The V gene lost 4 bases and the J gene lost 7 bases, with 13 bases spanning the gap. The CDR3 runs to 13 residues. In germline, CDR1 is SNHLY, CDR2 FYNNEI. The variable domain in full, with the rest retrieved from reference TRBV2 and TRBJ1-1, is EPEVTQTPSHQVTQMGQEVILRCVPISNHLYFYWYRQILGQKVEFLVSFYNNEISEKSEIFDDQFSVERPDGSNFTLKIRSTKLEDSAMYFCASSAGAALEAFFGQGTRLTVV.